The present T cell receptor beta chain was sequenced within a study of control samples from healthy donors and cancer patients. Here immunoSEQ multiplex PCR was the method, and the copy in TCRdb shows in-frame clones only, minus some. The data hold over 200,000 clones, with roughly 87% observed a single time. Germline V lookup: CDR1 KGHDR, CDR2 SFDVKD. V lost 4 bases and J lost 5, with 19 bases in between. The CDR3 is made up of 16 amino acids. The TCR comes from a woman in her sixties or seventies with lung cancer. The sequenced sample was PBMCs. V and J are TRBV24-1 and TRBJ2-5, with no clear D. The CDR3 spells CATSDPGPRSRETQYF. CDR3 DNA: TGTGCCACCAGTGACCCCGGGCCCCGAAGTCGGGAGACCCAGTACTTC.